This TCR beta chain was retrieved from a study of early stage breast cancer tumors. The CDR3 has 13 amino acids. V gave up 6 bases and J gave up 0 bases, with 9 bases separating them. Germline CDR1 SQVTM, CDR2 ANQGSEA. A single count supports this clone. Measured with immunoSEQ multiplex PCR; TCRdb has only the in-frame clones, and not every one. Here the sample spans tens of thousands of clones, around 70% being singletons. V gene TRBV29-1 combines with J gene TRBJ2-1; TRBD1 might be the D (6 bases). The specimen sequenced was blood. The TCR was taken from a person aged 45-60 years with breast cancer. The CDR3 DNA is TGCAGCGTCACGGACAGCTCCTACAATGAGCAGTTCTTC. This gives the protein CSVTDSSYNEQFF.